These 22 T cell receptor beta chains share one sample of origin, sequenced in a study of beta chain features in type 1 diabetes. The investigators reverse transcribed all of the isolated RNA, so they sequenced expressed TCRB transcripts. The data were produced by immunoSEQ multiplex PCR, yet TCRdb's version contains in-frame clones alone and is incomplete. The sample includes about 150,000 clones, over 8.5% seen only once; the top ten take roughly 2%. Sample: central memory CD4+ T cells from blood. All receptors derive from a man between 18 and 35 years old in good health.

This clone was seen a handful of times. The chain links TRBV30 to TRBJ2-3; tentatively, D is TRBD1 or TRBD2 (5 bases each). The germline CDR1 and CDR2 sequences are GTSNPN and SVGIG (reference sequence). Between the trimmed V and J ends, which lost 1 base and 2 bases, there was a span of 13 bases. The CDR3 sequence is 15 residues long. CDR3 sequence: CAWSGGVRNTDTQYF. The CDR3 DNA is TGTGCCTGGAGTGGAGGGGTTCGGAACACAGATACGCAGTATTTT.

The rearrangement links TRBV30 to TRBJ2-1; D call uncertain. This CDR3 contains 13 residues. Per germline, CDR1 GTSNPN and CDR2 SVGIG (reference sequence). The CDR3 nucleotides read TGTGCGACGGCTGGGTGGGCGCGCAATGAGCAGTTCTTC. It is translated as CATAGWARNEQFF. The full variable domain, rest sourced from reference TRBV30 and TRBJ2-1, is SQTIHQWPATLVQPVGSPLSLECTVEGTSNPNLYWYRQAAGRGLQLLFYSVGIGQISSEVPQNLSASRPQDRQFILSSKKLLLSDSGFYLCATAGWARNEQFFGPGTRLTVL.

This clone was picked up a small number of times. J is TRBJ2-3 and V is TRBV25-1; D not certain. Germline loops: CDR1 MGHDK, CDR2 SYGVNS. V lost 1 base, J lost 0 bases, and 5 bases lay in between. CDR3 length: 14 amino acids. CDR3 sequence (DNA): TGTGCCAGCAGTGAATGGGTTAGCACAGATACGCAGTATTTT. It translates to CASSEWVSTDTQYF.

This clone was seen only a few times. The same CDR3 is also encoded by other DNA sequences in this sample. CDR3 sequence (DNA): TGCGCCAGCAGCCCCTCTTCTGGGGCCAACGTCCTGACTTTC. This codes for CASSPSSGANVLTF. The rearrangement uses TRBV5-1 and TRBJ2-6, with D unclear. CDR3 length: 14 amino acids. Trimming shortened V by 4 bases and J by 1 base, and 6 bases separated the two germline ends. Germline V gene sequence: CDR1 SGHRS, CDR2 YFSETQ. The full variable domain, rest sourced from reference TRBV5-1 and TRBJ2-6, is KAGVTQTPRYLIKTRGQQVTLSCSPISGHRSVSWYQQTPGQGLQFLFEYFSETQRNKGNFPGRFSGRQFSNSRSEMNVSTLELGDSALYLCASSPSSGANVLTFGAGSRLTVL.

This clone has more than one count but fewer than ten. The rearrangement uses TRBV5-1 and TRBJ1-4; the D gene is possibly TRBD1 (5 bases). The CDR3 totals 15 residues. V lost 3 bases and J lost 7, with 16 bases in between. Germline CDR1 SGHRS, CDR2 YFSETQ. CDR3 sequence: CASSSDGAEVEKLFF. CDR3 nucleotide sequence: TGCGCCAGCAGCTCGGACGGGGCAGAGGTTGAAAAACTGTTTTTT.

The V gene is TRBV6-6, the J gene TRBJ2-1, with D unresolved. V was clipped by 5 bases and J by 6 bases, with 11 bases between them. CDR1 MNHNY and CDR2 SVGAGI come from the germline V gene (reference sequence). CDR3 size: 13 residues. The CDR3 loop reads CASSVSAINEQFF. CDR3 DNA sequence: TGTGCCAGCAGTGTGTCAGCAATCAATGAGCAGTTCTTC.

In this sample, this clone turned up a few times. This rearrangement joins TRBV18 to TRBJ1-2; D is uncertain. Germline loops: CDR1 KGHSH, CDR2 LQKENI. The CDR3 has 15 residues. The ends were cut back, 4 bases at V and 0 bases at J, with 12 bases in the middle. The CDR3 region has the DNA TGTGCCAGCTCACTTCAGGACGGGCCTAACTATGGCTACACCTTC. Protein sequence: CASSLQDGPNYGYTF.

In its sample, this clone was seen many times. The chain uses TRBV7-8 and TRBJ2-7; the D gene is possibly TRBD2 (6 bases). The CDR3 has 13 amino acids. The V gene lost 5 bases and the J gene lost 4 bases, with 12 bases spanning the gap. CDR1 and CDR2 (germline): SGHVS, FQNEAQ. The CDR3 is CASSPGERYEQYF. The DNA for the CDR3 is TGTGCCAGCAGCCCGGGAGAAAGGTACGAGCAGTACTTC.

This clone was counted only a few times. The J gene is TRBJ1-2, the V gene TRBV9; a weak D match, TRBD1 (6 bases). Trimming removed 0 bases at V and 7 bases at J, with 13 bases between. From germline, CDR1 is SGDLS and CDR2 YYNGEE. CDR3 size: 14 residues. The CDR3 loop reads CASSVAPGEFGYTF. The CDR3 DNA follows: TGTGCCAGCAGCGTAGCTCCAGGGGAGTTTGGCTACACCTTC.

V gene TRBV4-3 combines with J gene TRBJ1-1; D is unclear. With 0 bases removed from V and 6 bases from J, the gap between germline ends came to 5 bases. The CDR3 consists of 12 residues. Germline CDR1 LGHNA, CDR2 YSLEER. In nucleotides, the CDR3 is TGCGCCAGCAGCCAAGATCGAGCTGAAGCTTTCTTT. Amino acids: CASSQDRAEAFF.

The CDR3 DNA sequence: TGTGCCAGCGCGGGACAAAGGGAGCAGTACTTC. Amino acid sequence: CASAGQREQYF. V gene TRBV11-2 combines with J gene TRBJ2-7; D might be TRBD1 or TRBD2, each matching 6 bases. From germline, CDR1 is SGHAT and CDR2 FQNNGV. The CDR3 is 11 amino acids. V lost 8 bases and J 7 bases, leaving 12 bases between the germline ends.

This clone was detected ten times or more. The CDR3 spells CASSRTSGSYNEQFF. CDR3 DNA: TGTGCCAGCAGTAGGACTAGCGGGTCCTACAATGAGCAGTTCTTC. This chain uses TRBV2 with TRBJ2-1; 11 bases line up with TRBD2. With V trimmed by 5 bases and J by 1 base, 1 base remained unmatched. The CDR3 runs 15 residues. Germline V gene data show CDR1 as SNHLY and CDR2 as FYNNEI.

This chain uses TRBV11-2 with TRBJ2-1; 8 nucleotides line up with TRBD2. CDR1 is SGHAT and CDR2 is FQNNGV in the germline V gene. The ends lost 0 bases at V and 2 bases at J; junction bases unmatched: 3. This CDR3 region has 16 residues. The CDR3 spells CASSLDGSGTYNEQFF. CDR3 sequence (DNA): TGTGCCAGCAGCTTAGATGGTAGCGGGACCTACAATGAGCAGTTCTTC. The variable domain in full, completed from reference TRBV11-2 and TRBJ2-1, reads EAGVAQSPRYKIIEKRQSVAFWCNPISGHATLYWYQQILGQGPKLLIQFQNNGVVDDSQLPKDRFSAERLKGVDSTLKIQPAKLEDSAVYLCASSLDGSGTYNEQFFGPGTRLTVL.

There are a few counts of this clone. The chain carries TRBV28 and TRBJ2-3; D is unresolved. The CDR3 has 13 residues. The germline CDR1 and CDR2 sequences are MDHEN and SYDVKM. The V gene lost 3 bases and the J gene lost 4 bases, with 8 bases spanning the gap. The CDR3 protein is CASSLRSPDTQYF. The CDR3 DNA sequence: TGTGCCAGCAGTTTGCGTTCCCCAGATACGCAGTATTTT.

This chain links TRBV5-8 with TRBJ1-1; D gene unclear. V was trimmed by 6 bases and J by 10 bases, leaving 13 bases between them. Per germline, CDR1 SGHTS and CDR2 YDEGEE. This CDR3 region has 11 residues. Here the CDR3 reads CASTGGVGAFF. CDR3 in DNA: TGTGCCAGCACCGGCGGGGTGGGAGCTTTCTTT.

This rearrangement joins TRBV19 to TRBJ2-3; no clear D. V lost 7 bases and J lost 1, with 12 bases in between. CDR1 is LNHDA, CDR2 SQIVND, per germline (reference sequence). This CDR3 has 14 amino acids. The CDR3 spells CASTKADGTDTQYF. The CDR3 nucleotides are TGTGCCAGTACCAAGGCGGACGGCACAGATACGCAGTATTTT. Full variable domain (outside the CDR3, taken from reference TRBV19 and TRBJ2-3): DGGITQSPKYLFRKEGQNVTLSCEQNLNHDAMYWYRQDPGQGLRLIYYSQIVNDFQKGDIAEGYSVSREKKESFPLTVTSAQKNPTAFYLCASTKADGTDTQYFGPGTRLTVL.

There are a few counts of this clone. The chain links TRBV9 to TRBJ2-7; D remains unclear. The CDR3 loop spans 14 amino acids. Germline V gene data show CDR1 as SGDLS and CDR2 as YYNGEE. Trimming took off 0 bases at V and 3 bases at J, with 10 bases between the two ends. CDR3 DNA: TGTGCCAGCAGCGTAGGGTCATTGGGCTACGAGCAGTACTTC. As protein: CASSVGSLGYEQYF.

This sequence joins TRBV9 and TRBJ2-5; 8 bases map to TRBD2. Germline-derived CDR1 and CDR2 are SGDLS and YYNGEE. J lost 3 bases, V lost 1 base, and 2 bases had no gene match. This CDR3 region has 14 residues. The CDR3 nucleotides read TGTGCCAGCAGCGTAAAACTAGCGGAAGAGACCCAGTACTTC. This translates into CASSVKLAEETQYF.

The rearrangement joins TRBV7-3 to TRBJ2-1; TRBD2 agrees at 9 bases. In germline, CDR1 is SGHTA, CDR2 FQGTGA. This CDR3 is built from 15 residues. V was pared by 1 base and J by 7 bases, with 5 bases of the junction left unmatched. Here the CDR3 reads CASSLRPAGGNEQFF. CDR3 sequence (DNA): TGTGCCAGCAGCTTAAGGCCAGCGGGAGGTAATGAGCAGTTCTTC.

The chain combines TRBV6-6 with TRBJ1-1; TRBD1 matches 8 bases. The CDR3 has 14 amino acids. The V gene end was trimmed by 5 bases and the J gene end by 6 bases; junction bases not matched to a gene: 8. Germline V CDR1 and CDR2: MNHNY, SVGAGI (reference sequence). The CDR3 DNA reads TGTGCCAGCAGTACCCCAGGGGGCTGGGCTGAAGCTTTCTTT. It specifies CASSTPGGWAEAFF.

The rearrangement links TRBV7-9 to TRBJ2-5; 10 nucleotides align to TRBD1. This CDR3 region has 14 residues. From germline, CDR1 is SEHNR and CDR2 FQNEAQ (reference sequence). V shed 5 bases, J shed 3 bases, and the junction held 3 bases outside the gene matches. The DNA of the CDR3 is TGTGCCAGCAGCCCCGGGACAGGGGAAGAGACCCAGTACTTC. It codes for CASSPGTGEETQYF. The full variable domain, completed using reference TRBV7-9 and TRBJ2-5, is DTGVSQNPRHKITKRGQNVTFRCDPISEHNRLYWYRQTLGQGPEFLTYFQNEAQLEKSRLLSDRFSAERPKGSFSTLEIQRTEQGDSAMYLCASSPGTGEETQYFGPGTRLLVL.

CDR3 region: CASSHASGGHRETQYF. CDR3 bases: TGCGCCAGCAGCCACGCGAGCGGGGGGCACAGAGAGACCCAGTACTTC. The genes are TRBV4-1 and TRBJ2-5; 9 bases are shared with TRBD2. The germline V gene encodes CDR1 MGHRA and CDR2 YSYEKL. This CDR3 is 16 amino acids long. With 3 bases clipped from V and 4 bases from J, the junction kept 9 bases outside the gene matches.